This T cell receptor beta chain comes out of a study of identical twins. Study results and caveats: Researchers reported weaker excess twin sharing in beta out-of-frame sequences. The same donors were not followed; conclusions instead depended on cross-sectional statistical analysis.

One entry per CDR3 protein, called by TCRdb with MiXCR from the 5' RACE reads. The sample carries roughly 690,000 distinct CDR3 sequences, around 6% recorded once. Between the trimmed V and J ends, which lost 5 bases and 3 bases, there was a span of 21 bases. This CDR3 spans 17 amino acids. Germline CDR1 and CDR2: SGHTA and FQGTGA. Concerning this clonotype: The antigen is unknown.

The receptor was isolated from a young man in good health. The V call is TRBV7-3, the J call TRBJ2-3; D may be TRBD1 or TRBD2 (5 bases each). The sample was naive T cells sorted from blood. In nucleotides, the CDR3 is TGTGCCAGCAGCCCTAGGGGAGTACAGGCTACAACAGATACGCAGTATTTT. It is translated as CASSPRGVQATTDTQYF.